This T cell receptor beta chain was captured in a study of T-cell reconstitution after alpha-beta-depleted transplantation in children. This clonotype has at least ten counts. Antigen unknown. Study results and caveats: Several hundred expanded graft clones reportedly were the source of alpha-beta T cells about two months after transplant. High day-60 TCRbeta diversity in some patients came from surviving recipient T cells and thymic progenitors. By one year post-transplant, T-cell counts and diversity largely arose from T cells that were newly produced.

From germline, CDR1 is SEHNR and CDR2 FQNEAQ (reference sequence). The CDR3 sequence is 14 residues long. Trimming removed 1 base from V and 7 bases from J, with 13 bases in between. A library of TCRbeta sequences, prepared with unique molecular identifiers, was generated. One entry per CDR3 protein, called by TCRdb with MiXCR from the PCR reads. The sample carries tens of thousands of distinct CDR3 sequences, 18% recorded once. Sample: PBMCs, mostly from graft donor cells, taken 60 days after TCRalphabeta/CD19-depleted stem cell transplant. The chain links TRBV7-9 to TRBJ2-5, with D perhaps matching TRBD2 (5 bases). The TCR sequence derives from a male patient between 2 and 10 years old who had a stem cell transplant for acute lymphoblastic leukemia, so the T cells may come from the graft donor. The CDR3 DNA is TGTGCCAGCAGCTTAGGTGAGGGAAGAAGGACCCAGTACTTC. This gives the protein CASSLGEGRRTQYF.